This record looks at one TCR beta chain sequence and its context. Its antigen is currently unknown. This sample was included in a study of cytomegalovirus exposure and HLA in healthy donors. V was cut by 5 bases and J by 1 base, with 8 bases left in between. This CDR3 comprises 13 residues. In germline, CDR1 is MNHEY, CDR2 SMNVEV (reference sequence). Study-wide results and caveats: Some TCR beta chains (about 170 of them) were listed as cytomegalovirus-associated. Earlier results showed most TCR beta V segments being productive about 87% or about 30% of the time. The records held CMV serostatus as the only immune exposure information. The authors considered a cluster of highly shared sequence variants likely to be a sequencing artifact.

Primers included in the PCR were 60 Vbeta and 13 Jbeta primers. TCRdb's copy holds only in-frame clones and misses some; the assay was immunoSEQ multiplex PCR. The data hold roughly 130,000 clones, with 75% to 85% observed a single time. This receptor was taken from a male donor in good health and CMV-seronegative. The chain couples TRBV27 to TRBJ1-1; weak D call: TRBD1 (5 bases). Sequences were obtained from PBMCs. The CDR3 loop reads CASSDRPNTEAFF. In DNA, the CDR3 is TGTGCCAGCAGTGACAGACCGAACACTGAAGCTTTCTTT.